This passage covers 27 T cell receptor beta chains from one sample sequenced in a study of siplizumab effects on memory and regulatory T cells. Sequenced by immunoSEQ multiplex PCR; TCRdb stores in-frame clones only, minus some. The profile shows around 95,000 clones, 85% to 95% of them singletons. The material sequenced was non-Treg CD4+ T cells sorted from blood. Receptor source: a human donor in good health.

The V and J genes are TRBV7-4 and TRBJ2-5; 9 nucleotides agree with TRBD2. CDR1 SGHVT and CDR2 SQSDAQ come from the germline V gene. Trimming removed 10 bases from V and 3 bases from J; junction bases left unmatched: 12. The CDR3 has 15 amino acids. The CDR3 here is CAIAQRGRAEETQYF. CDR3 bases: TGTGCCATAGCCCAGCGCGGGAGGGCCGAAGAGACCCAGTACTTC.

The rearrangement joins TRBV6-5 to TRBJ2-1; D call uncertain. The length of the CDR3 is 15 residues. The V end was cut by 5 bases, the J end by 5 bases, with 16 bases between. CDR1 and CDR2 from the germline V gene are MNHEY and SVGAGI. Here the CDR3 reads CASSPGSIGHNEQFF. The CDR3 DNA reads as TGTGCCAGCAGTCCGGGCTCAATTGGGCACAATGAGCAGTTCTTC.

The chain employs TRBV5-5 and TRBJ2-2, with D perhaps given as TRBD1 or TRBD2 (5 bases each). Germline CDR1 is SGHKS and CDR2 is YYEKEE (reference sequence). The CDR3 sequence is 15 residues long. The V end lost 0 bases, the J end lost 5 bases, and 11 bases lay between the germline ends. The CDR3 region has the DNA TGTGCCAGCAGCTTGGCGCTAGCAGGGACCGGGGAGCTGTTTTTT. It codes for CASSLALAGTGELFF.

The chain is built from TRBV10-3 and TRBJ2-1; no definite D call. Germline V CDR1 and CDR2: ENHRY, SYGVKD. Trimming pared 5 bases from V and 1 base from J, leaving 12 bases between. The length of the CDR3 is 15 residues. Here the CDR3 reads CAISLGPKSYNEQFF. DNA for the CDR3: TGTGCCATCAGTTTAGGGCCAAAATCCTACAATGAGCAGTTCTTC.

The chain joins TRBV6-1 to TRBJ2-1; 8 nucleotides match TRBD2. Trimming at V came to 5 bases and at J to 6 bases, leaving 6 bases not matched to a gene. There are 14 residues in the CDR3. CDR1 is MNHNS, CDR2 SASEGT, per germline. The CDR3 loop reads CASSPGLGGNEQFF. As DNA, the CDR3 is TGTGCCAGCAGTCCGGGACTAGGAGGCAATGAGCAGTTCTTC.

The V and J genes are TRBV27 and TRBJ2-1; 8 nucleotides align to TRBD1. The junction had 11 bases not matched to a gene; V was cut back by 6 bases and J by 7 bases. CDR1 is MNHEY, CDR2 SMNVEV, per germline (reference sequence). CDR3 length: 15 amino acids. CDR3 DNA sequence: TGTGCCAGCAGCAACTTTCGACAGGGGAGGAATGAGCAGTTCTTC. Amino acids: CASSNFRQGRNEQFF.

This rearrangement joins TRBV19 to TRBJ1-2; D not certain. The CDR3 runs 14 residues. V gave up 3 bases and J gave up 3 bases, with 11 bases separating them. Germline CDR1 reads LNHDA; CDR2 reads SQIVND (reference sequence). CDR3 nucleotide sequence: TGTGCCAGTAGTATTGGGGAAGGGTACTATGGCTACACCTTC. Encoded protein: CASSIGEGYYGYTF.

V and J are TRBV7-3 and TRBJ2-5, with 9 bases identical to TRBD2. CDR3 length equals 15 residues. Trimming took 5 bases from V and 7 from J; bases not matched to a gene: 11. Germline CDR1 and CDR2: SGHTA and FQGTGA. CDR3 DNA: TGTGCCAGCAGCCCCACTAGCGGGCTTGGGGTGACCCAGTACTTC. This sequence encodes CASSPTSGLGVTQYF.

This chain joins TRBV28 and TRBJ2-2; tentatively, D is TRBD1 or TRBD2 (5 bases each). V was cut by 7 bases and J by 6 bases, with 18 bases left in between. This CDR3 has 15 residues. CDR1 is MDHEN and CDR2 is SYDVKM in the germline V gene. The CDR3: CASTLGAGRAGELFF. As DNA, the CDR3 is TGTGCCAGCACCCTCGGGGCAGGGCGGGCCGGGGAGCTGTTTTTT.

This rearrangement joins TRBV18 to TRBJ1-2; 8 bases agree with TRBD1. The V gene end was trimmed by 3 bases and the J gene end by 2 bases; junction bases not matched to a gene: 2. This CDR3 has 14 residues. CDR1 is KGHSH, CDR2 LQKENI, per germline. The CDR3 DNA is TGTGCCAGCTCACCGACAGGGGACAACTATGGCTACACCTTC. Its protein is CASSPTGDNYGYTF.

V gene TRBV6-5 combines with J gene TRBJ2-1; weak D call: TRBD2 (6 bases). Germline CDR1 and CDR2: MNHEY and SVGAGI. V lost 2 bases and J 7 bases, leaving 9 bases between the germline ends. The CDR3 has 13 amino acids. The DNA for the CDR3 is TGTGCCAGCAGTTACAAACTAGCAAATGAGCAGTTCTTC. It specifies CASSYKLANEQFF.

V and J are TRBV14 and TRBJ2-5; D might be TRBD2 (5 bases). The germline V gene encodes CDR1 SGHDN and CDR2 FVKESK. The V gene lost 4 bases and the J gene lost 7 bases, with 10 bases spanning the gap. CDR3 size: 12 residues. CDR3 sequence reads: CASSLVRGTQYF. The CDR3 coding sequence is TGTGCCAGCAGCCTGGTCCGGGGGACCCAGTACTTC.

The chain is built from TRBV4-2 and TRBJ2-7; 13 bases align to TRBD2. Germline V CDR1 and CDR2: LGHNA, YNFKEQ. This CDR3 is 17 amino acids long. V was pared by 4 bases and J by 2 bases, with 8 bases of the junction left unmatched. CDR3 DNA: TGTGCCAGCAGCCCTAGGACTAGCGGGAGACTTCCCTACGAGCAGTACTTC. It encodes CASSPRTSGRLPYEQYF.

V is TRBV7-9 and J is TRBJ2-1, with 9 bases aligning to TRBD1. V dropped 11 bases and J dropped 5; count of bases not matched to a gene: 13. The CDR3 runs to 15 residues. Germline values: CDR1 SEHNR, CDR2 FQNEAQ (reference sequence). The CDR3 DNA is TGTGCCTCAAGAACCGGGACAGGGAATAACAATGAGCAGTTCTTC. Translation gives CASRTGTGNNNEQFF.

The chain links TRBV19 to TRBJ2-7; 7 bases align to TRBD1. Losses at the gene ends were 6 bases for V and 3 bases for J; bases not matched to a gene: 11. Germline CDR1 and CDR2: LNHDA and SQIVND (reference sequence). There are 15 residues in the CDR3. CDR3 loop: CASRPSIQGNYEQYF. The CDR3 nucleotides read TGTGCCAGTAGACCCAGTATACAGGGGAACTACGAGCAGTACTTC.

The rearrangement uses TRBV19 and TRBJ2-2, with 15 bases aligning to TRBD2. CDR3 size: 20 residues. V lost 1 base to trimming and J lost 5 bases; unmatched junction nucleotides: 11. In germline, CDR1 is LNHDA, CDR2 SQIVND (reference sequence). For the CDR3, the DNA is TGTGCCAGTAGTATAGTCGGTGACCCGGGACTAGCGGGAGGAACCGGGGAGCTGTTTTTT. Translating it yields CASSIVGDPGLAGGTGELFF. Combining the CDR3 with reference TRBV19 and TRBJ2-2 gives the whole variable domain DGGITQSPKYLFRKEGQNVTLSCEQNLNHDAMYWYRQDPGQGLRLIYYSQIVNDFQKGDIAEGYSVSREKKESFPLTVTSAQKNPTAFYLCASSIVGDPGLAGGTGELFFGEGSRLTVL.

The CDR3, as DNA: TGTGCCAGCAGCGTTATCCCTAGCGGGGGGGGAGATACGCAGTATTTT. It is translated as CASSVIPSGGGDTQYF. The gene calls are TRBV7-9 and TRBJ2-3; 12 bases are shared with TRBD2. CDR1 and CDR2 from the germline V gene are SEHNR and FQNEAQ (reference sequence). The CDR3 covers 16 residues. V dropped 5 bases and J dropped 5; count of bases not matched to a gene: 8.

The CDR3 is CARYLKTDTQYF. CDR3 DNA sequence: TGTGCCAGATACCTAAAAACAGATACGCAGTATTTT. This chain connects TRBV27 to TRBJ2-3; the D is unclear. CDR1 and CDR2 from the germline V gene are MNHEY and SMNVEV (reference sequence). This CDR3 has 12 residues. The V and J ends lost 9 bases and 3 bases respectively, with 10 bases between them.

This rearrangement joins TRBV7-9 to TRBJ1-3, with D tentatively TRBD1 (6 bases). The ends were cut back, 2 bases at V and 7 bases at J, with 18 bases in the middle. Germline V CDR1 and CDR2: SEHNR, FQNEAQ (reference sequence). CDR3 length equals 16 residues. CDR3 sequence (DNA): TGTGCCAGCAGCTTATACAGGGACCCCCGAGGGAACACCATATATTTT. Translation: CASSLYRDPRGNTIYF.

CDR3 residues: CASNPLSTTSTDTQYF. The CDR3 DNA follows: TGCGCCAGCAACCCATTAAGTACCACTAGCACAGATACGCAGTATTTT. This rearrangement joins TRBV5-1 to TRBJ2-3; D gene ambiguous. Germline loops: CDR1 SGHRS, CDR2 YFSETQ. V was cut by 6 bases and J by 0 bases, with 17 bases left in between. This CDR3 has 16 residues.

The rearrangement links TRBV6-1 to TRBJ2-7; 9 positions agree with TRBD1. The CDR3 loop spans 13 amino acids. The germline gives CDR1 MNHNS, CDR2 SASEGT. V was clipped by 6 bases and J by 5 bases; unmatched bases: 5. The CDR3, as DNA: TGTGCCAGCAGAAGGGACAGGGTAAACGAGCAGTACTTC. Encoded protein: CASRRDRVNEQYF.

The chain employs TRBV5-1 and TRBJ2-2; the D gene could be TRBD1 or TRBD2 (5 bases each). Per germline, CDR1 SGHRS and CDR2 YFSETQ. This CDR3 region has 17 residues. The V end was cut by 4 bases, the J end by 1 base, with 17 bases between. DNA for the CDR3: TGCGCCAGCAGCCGTTCCTCCGGGACCGGGAACACCGGGGAGCTGTTTTTT. It yields the protein CASSRSSGTGNTGELFF.

The chain carries TRBV18 and TRBJ1-1; no firm D call. The CDR3 contains 14 residues. Germline-derived CDR1 and CDR2 are KGHSH and LQKENI. V was cut by 2 bases and J by 5 bases, with 12 bases left in between. CDR3 loop: CASSPSRSGTEAFF. The DNA of the CDR3 is TGTGCCAGCTCACCATCCCGCAGCGGGACTGAAGCTTTCTTT. The full variable domain, in which reference TRBV18 and TRBJ1-1 provide the parts outside the CDR3, is NAGVMQNPRHLVRRRGQEARLRCSPMKGHSHVYWYRQLPEEGLKFMVYLQKENIIDESGMPKERFSAEFPKEGPSILRIQQVVRGDSAAYFCASSPSRSGTEAFFGQGTRLTVV.

This chain joins TRBV11-2 and TRBJ2-1, with D hard to call. This CDR3 region has 13 residues. V was clipped by 7 bases and J by 0 bases, with 7 bases between them. In germline, CDR1 is SGHAT, CDR2 FQNNGV. The CDR3 bases are TGTGCCAGCAAAAAGAGCTCCTACAATGAGCAGTTCTTC. Translation gives CASKKSSYNEQFF.

The V gene is TRBV18, the J gene TRBJ2-7, with TRBD2 identical over 7 bases. Germline CDR1 is KGHSH and CDR2 is LQKENI. J was trimmed by 4 bases and V by 6 bases; bases with no gene match: 9. This CDR3 region has 14 residues. The CDR3 loop is CASSRQAGVYEQYF. In DNA form, the CDR3 reads TGTGCCAGCTCCCGTCAGGCGGGAGTATACGAGCAGTACTTC.

This sequence joins TRBV19 and TRBJ2-6, with D hard to call. Deletions cut 5 bases from V and 3 bases from J, with 11 bases between. Germline V lookup: CDR1 LNHDA, CDR2 SQIVND (reference sequence). The CDR3 runs to 15 residues. Here the CDR3 DNA reads TGTGCCAGTAGTTTACGGACGAGTGGGGCCAACGTCCTGACTTTC. Translating gives CASSLRTSGANVLTF.

The chain links TRBV19 to TRBJ1-1; no firm D call. Germline V CDR1 and CDR2: LNHDA, SQIVND (reference sequence). This CDR3 spans 13 amino acids. V dropped 4 bases and J dropped 2 bases, with 8 bases sitting between them. The CDR3 sequence: CASSNVVNTEAFF. The CDR3 DNA follows: TGTGCCAGTAGTAACGTCGTTAACACTGAAGCTTTCTTT.